This is a list of T cell receptor beta chains from one sample in a study of cytomegalovirus exposure and HLA in healthy donors. The repertoire was sequenced with immunoSEQ multiplex PCR; TCRdb's copy has only in-frame clones and lacks some. In the table there are about 170,000 clones, approximately 70% of which are singletons. Sequencing input: PBMCs. These receptors all come from a human donor in good health. Each CDR3 is given with its conserved first and last residue. Each record gives: J gene, D gene, clone size, V gene, CDR3 DNA, CDR3 protein. A D gene is named only where the DNA matches it firmly. Expanded clones get a size class; other rows say once, few or many, or leave the size out.

TRBJ2-5 | . | . | TRBV2 | TGTGCCAGCAGGACCCGAGGGCACCAAGAGACCCAGTACTTC | CASRTRGHQETQYF
TRBJ2-7 | . | few | TRBV29-1 | TGCAGCGTTGGTAAGGGGGAGAGCTCCTACGAGCAGTACTTC | CSVGKGESSYEQYF
TRBJ2-7 | . | . | TRBV11-3 | TGTGCCAGCAGCACGCACAGGGCTGGCGAGCAGTACTTC | CASSTHRAGEQYF
TRBJ1-2 | TRBD1 | . | TRBV7-9 | TGTGCCAGCAGCTTAGACAGGGGGCATGACTATGGCTACACCTTC | CASSLDRGHDYGYTF
TRBJ1-2 | . | . | TRBV19 | TGTGCCAGTAAGGACATCCCGGCGAGTAACTATGGCTACACCTTC | CASKDIPASNYGYTF
TRBJ2-7 | . | . | TRBV6-1 | TGTGCCAGCAGTGAAGTGCAGGGACAAACCTACGAGCAGTACTTC | CASSEVQGQTYEQYF
TRBJ1-2 | . | . | TRBV5-1 | TGCGCCAGCAGCTTTGGTCGTGGTATAGAGGGCCTGAACTATGGCTACACCTTC | CASSFGRGIEGLNYGYTF
TRBJ1-1 | . | . | TRBV7-8 | TGTGCCAGCAGCTTAGGGCCGACAGTTTTTGCTGAAGCTTTCTTT | CASSLGPTVFAEAFF
TRBJ2-2 | TRBD2 | . | TRBV4-1 | TGCGCCAGCAGCCAAGGTAGCGGGGGGAACACCGGGGAGCTGTTTTTT | CASSQGSGGNTGELFF
TRBJ2-7 | TRBD1 | . | TRBV9 | TGTGCCAGCAGCGTAGGTACAGGGGAGTCCTACGAGCAGTACTTC | CASSVGTGESYEQYF
TRBJ2-2 | . | . | TRBV6-1 | TGTGCCAGCAGTGAAGCGAGCGGGAACACCGGGGAGCTGTTTTTT | CASSEASGNTGELFF
TRBJ1-1 | TRBD1 | . | TRBV18 | TGTGCCAGCTCAACGGGACAGGGGGCTTTGGTGGACACTGAAGCTTTCTTT | CASSTGQGALVDTEAFF
TRBJ2-5 | . | . | TRBV5-4 | TGTGCCAGCAGCTTGGGTTCGAGGGTTGGGCAGACCCAGTACTTC | CASSLGSRVGQTQYF
TRBJ2-3 | TRBD1 | few | TRBV5-6 | TGTGCCAGCAGCCCTACAGGGGAAGGCACAGATACGCAGTATTTT | CASSPTGEGTDTQYF
TRBJ1-4 | TRBD1 | . | TRBV5-1 | TGCGCCAGCAGCCCGACAGGGAACCCCAATGAAAAACTGTTTTTT | CASSPTGNPNEKLFF
TRBJ2-5 | TRBD2 | . | TRBV15 | TGTGCCACCAGCAGTAGACTAGCGGGGGGGCAAGAGACCCAGTACTTC | CATSSRLAGGQETQYF
TRBJ2-3 | TRBD1 | . | TRBV6-1 | TGTGCCAGCAGTGTGTTGGGACAGGCTACAGATACGCAGTATTTT | CASSVLGQATDTQYF
TRBJ2-5 | TRBD2 | few | TRBV27 | TGTGCCAGCAGTTTAGGTAGCGGGGACCAAGAGACCCAGTACTTC | CASSLGSGDQETQYF
TRBJ2-7 | TRBD2 | . | TRBV5-1 | TGCGCCAGCACCCAACTAGCGGGGGGGTCCGAGCAGTACTTC | CASTQLAGGSEQYF
TRBJ2-1 | . | . | TRBV7-3 | TGTGCCAGCAGCTTGGTCGCGGGTGGGGAGCAGTTCTTC | CASSLVAGGEQFF
TRBJ2-5 | . | . | TRBV4-2 | TGTGCCAGCAGCCAAGATCGTGGGAGTTTGACCCAGTACTTC | CASSQDRGSLTQYF
TRBJ2-7 | . | once | TRBV5-1 | TGCGCCAGCAGCTTGGACAGGGCCGAGCAGTACTTC | CASSLDRAEQYF
TRBJ1-4 | . | . | TRBV7-6 | TGTGCCAGCAGCCCGGGAAGGGGAGGAAAACTGTTTTTT | CASSPGRGGKLFF
TRBJ2-7 | TRBD1 | few | TRBV18 | TGTGCCAGCTCACCAAGGACAGGGAACGAGCAGTACTTC | CASSPRTGNEQYF
TRBJ2-2 | TRBD1 | . | TRBV5-1 | TGCGCCAGCAGCCTGGGACAGGGTGGCGGGGAGCTGTTTTTT | CASSLGQGGGELFF
TRBJ1-2 | TRBD1 | few | TRBV25-1 | TGTGCCAGCAGTGACCTCCGGACAGGGGGATATGGCTACACCTTC | CASSDLRTGGYGYTF
TRBJ2-7 | TRBD1 | large | TRBV6-1 | TGTGCCAGCAGTGGGACAGGGGGCTCCTACGAGCAGTACTTC | CASSGTGGSYEQYF
TRBJ2-7 | TRBD2 | once | TRBV12-5 | TGTGCTAGTGGTTTGGCAACCTCACTAGCGGGGGGGAGCTACGGGCAGTACTTC | CASGLATSLAGGSYGQYF
TRBJ1-3 | . | few | TRBV5-4 | TGTGCCAGCAGCTTGGGGGCAGGATATTCTGGAAACACCATATATTTT | CASSLGAGYSGNTIYF
TRBJ2-3 | . | . | TRBV28 | TGTGCCAGCAGTCCACCTAGCTTTGGCACAGATACGCAGTATTTT | CASSPPSFGTDTQYF
TRBJ1-5 | . | few | TRBV7-2 | TGTGCCAGCAGCCAGACCTCACAGGGACAACAGCCCCAGCATTTT | CASSQTSQGQQPQHF
TRBJ2-3 | TRBD1 | . | TRBV4-1 | TGCGCCAGCAGCCAAGTATACAGGGGACCTAGCACAGATACGCAGTATTTT | CASSQVYRGPSTDTQYF
TRBJ1-3 | . | . | TRBV7-2 | TGTGCCAGCAGCTTAGTATCCAGACACTCTGGAAACACCATATATTTT | CASSLVSRHSGNTIYF
TRBJ1-1 | TRBD1 | . | TRBV11-3 | TGTGCCAGCAGCTTCGACAGGGGCACTGAAGCTTTCTTT | CASSFDRGTEAFF
TRBJ2-1 | TRBD1 | . | TRBV6-5 | TGTGCCAGCAGTTCGCCGACAGGGCAGTTCAATGAGCAGTTCTTC | CASSSPTGQFNEQFF
TRBJ1-4 | . | . | TRBV10-3 | TGTGCCATCAGTGAGTCCGGGACAGAAAAACTGTTTTTT | CAISESGTEKLFF
TRBJ2-7 | TRBD1 | . | TRBV7-6 | TGTGCCAGCAGCGTCGGGACAGGTCACTACGAGCAGTACTTC | CASSVGTGHYEQYF
TRBJ2-4 | . | . | TRBV9 | TGTGCCAGCAGCCCCGGCCCCTCGTCCGAGCGGCTAGCCAAAAACATTCAGTACTTC | CASSPGPSSERLAKNIQYF
TRBJ2-2 | TRBD2 | . | TRBV14 | TGTGCCAGCAGCCAAGATGGTGATAGCGGGGTGACCGGGGAGCTGTTTTTT | CASSQDGDSGVTGELFF
TRBJ2-7 | TRBD1 | few | TRBV9 | TGTGCCAGCAGCGTAGATAAGGGGGCCCACGAGCAGTACTTC | CASSVDKGAHEQYF
TRBJ2-2 | TRBD1 | . | TRBV7-8 | TGTGCCAGCAGCTCCAGGACAGGTTCGAACACCGGGGAGCTGTTTTTT | CASSSRTGSNTGELFF
TRBJ1-1 | . | . | TRBV7-2 | TGTGCCAGCAGCTTATCACCTGAAGGGAGGGGAGCTTTCTTT | CASSLSPEGRGAFF
TRBJ2-2 | TRBD1 | . | TRBV5-4 | TGTGCCAGCAGCTCCCGGGACAGGGATTACACCGGGGAGCTGTTTTTT | CASSSRDRDYTGELFF
TRBJ2-5 | TRBD1 | once | TRBV5-1 | TGCGCCAGCAGGGGGACAGGGTTTGAGGAGACCCAGTACTTC | CASRGTGFEETQYF
TRBJ2-2 | TRBD2 | . | TRBV2 | TGTGCCAGCAGGTCCTTCCGGGACTACTCGAACACCGGGGAGCTGTTTTTT | CASRSFRDYSNTGELFF
TRBJ2-3 | . | few | TRBV12-5 | TGTGCTAGTGGTTTAGGACACGGGGGAGATACGCAGTATTTT | CASGLGHGGDTQYF
TRBJ2-3 | . | . | TRBV7-2 | TGTGCCAGCAGCTTTCGGGGGACTCGCACAGATACGCAGTATTTT | CASSFRGTRTDTQYF